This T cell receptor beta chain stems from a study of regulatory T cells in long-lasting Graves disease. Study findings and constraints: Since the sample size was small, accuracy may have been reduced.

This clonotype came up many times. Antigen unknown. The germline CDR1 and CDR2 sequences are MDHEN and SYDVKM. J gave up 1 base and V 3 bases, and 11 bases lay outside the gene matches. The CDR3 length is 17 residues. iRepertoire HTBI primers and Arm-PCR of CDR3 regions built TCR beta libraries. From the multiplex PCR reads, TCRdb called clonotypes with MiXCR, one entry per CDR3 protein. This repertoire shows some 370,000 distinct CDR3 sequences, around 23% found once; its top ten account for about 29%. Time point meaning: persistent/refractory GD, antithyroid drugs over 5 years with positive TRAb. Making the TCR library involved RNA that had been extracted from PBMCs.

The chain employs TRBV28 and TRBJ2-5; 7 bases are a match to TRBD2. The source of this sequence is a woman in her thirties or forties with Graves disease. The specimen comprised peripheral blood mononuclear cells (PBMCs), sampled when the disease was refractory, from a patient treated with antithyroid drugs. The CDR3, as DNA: TGTGCCAGCAGTTTGCCCCCCACCATAGCGGGCCAAGAGACCCAGTACTTC. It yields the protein CASSLPPTIAGQETQYF. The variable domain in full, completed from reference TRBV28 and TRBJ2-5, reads DVKVTQSSRYLVKRTGEKVFLECVQDMDHENMFWYRQDPGLGLRLIYFSYDVKMKEKGDIPEGYSVSREKKERFSLILESASTNQTSMYLCASSLPPTIAGQETQYFGPGTRLLVL.